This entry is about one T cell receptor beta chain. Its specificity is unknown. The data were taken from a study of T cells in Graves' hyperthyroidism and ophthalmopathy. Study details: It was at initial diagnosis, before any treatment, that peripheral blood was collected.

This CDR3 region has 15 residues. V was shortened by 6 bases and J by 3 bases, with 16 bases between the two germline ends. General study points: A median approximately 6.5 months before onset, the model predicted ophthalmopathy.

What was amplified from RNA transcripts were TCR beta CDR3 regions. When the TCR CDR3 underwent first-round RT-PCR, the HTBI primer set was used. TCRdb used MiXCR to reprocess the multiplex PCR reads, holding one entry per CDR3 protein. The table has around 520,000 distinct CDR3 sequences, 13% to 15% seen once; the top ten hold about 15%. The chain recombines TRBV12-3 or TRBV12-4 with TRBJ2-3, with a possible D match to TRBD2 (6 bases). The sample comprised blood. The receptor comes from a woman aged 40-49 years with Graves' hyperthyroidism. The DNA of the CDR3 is TGTGCCAGCAGCCCACGGGCGGGGCCTACAGATACGCAGTATTTT. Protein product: CASSPRAGPTDTQYF.